This is a list of T cell receptor beta chains from one sample in a study of shared clonotypes between healthy human individuals. Here immunoSEQ multiplex PCR was the method, and the copy in TCRdb shows in-frame clones only, minus some. The data show over 2 million clones, 85% to 95% seen once. The material sequenced was naive CD4+ T cells from PBMCs. All receptors derive from a young man in good health. Some clones in this sample may be carry-over from other donors' samples. The CDR3 runs from the conserved cysteine through the conserved F or W. The D gene is left open where the match is weak. For some rows the clone size is stated as once, few or many, or as a class when expanded; others skip it.

J gene: TRBJ2-1; D gene: -; clone size: once; CDR3 length: 16; V gene: TRBV6-6; CDR3 protein: CASSYDMARGGNEQFF; CDR3 DNA: TGTGCCAGCAGTTACGATATGGCTAGGGGGGGCAATGAGCAGTTCTTC
J gene: TRBJ2-1; D gene: -; clone size: -; CDR3 length: 15; V gene: TRBV5-1; CDR3 protein: CASSQAVSSYNEQFF; CDR3 DNA: TGCGCCAGCAGCCAAGCGGTTAGCTCCTACAATGAGCAGTTCTTC
J gene: TRBJ1-2; D gene: -; clone size: -; CDR3 length: 16; V gene: TRBV19; CDR3 protein: CASSPRGGASFYGYTF; CDR3 DNA: TGTGCCAGTAGCCCGAGAGGGGGGGCCAGCTTCTATGGCTACACCTTC
J gene: TRBJ1-2; D gene: -; clone size: -; CDR3 length: 15; V gene: TRBV4-3; CDR3 protein: CASSQETSLNYGYTF; CDR3 DNA: TGCGCCAGCAGCCAAGAAACCTCCCTAAACTATGGCTACACCTTC
J gene: TRBJ2-2; D gene: TRBD1; clone size: -; CDR3 length: 16; V gene: TRBV11-2; CDR3 protein: CASSARDRVRFGELFF; CDR3 DNA: TGTGCCAGCAGCGCCCGGGACAGGGTGCGGTTCGGGGAGCTGTTTTTT
J gene: TRBJ2-7; D gene: TRBD1; clone size: -; CDR3 length: 15; V gene: TRBV28; CDR3 protein: CASSTPGQMTYEQYF; CDR3 DNA: TGTGCCAGCAGTACACCGGGACAGATGACCTACGAGCAGTACTTC
J gene: TRBJ2-4; D gene: -; clone size: -; CDR3 length: 15; V gene: TRBV2; CDR3 protein: CASSVGGAAKNIQYF; CDR3 DNA: TGTGCCAGCAGTGTTGGCGGCGCGGCCAAAAACATTCAGTACTTC
J gene: TRBJ1-2; D gene: TRBD1; clone size: -; CDR3 length: 14; V gene: TRBV9; CDR3 protein: CASSVGGTGLGYTF; CDR3 DNA: TGTGCCAGCAGCGTAGGAGGGACAGGCTTGGGCTACACCTTC
J gene: TRBJ2-5; D gene: -; clone size: -; CDR3 length: 13; V gene: TRBV5-4; CDR3 protein: CASSLTSGVTQYF; CDR3 DNA: TGTGCCAGCAGCTTAACATCGGGGGTGACCCAGTACTTC
J gene: TRBJ1-5; D gene: -; clone size: -; CDR3 length: 15; V gene: TRBV2; CDR3 protein: CASSEYGRTHQPQHF; CDR3 DNA: TGTGCCAGCAGTGAATATGGCAGGACCCATCAGCCCCAGCATTTT
J gene: TRBJ2-7; D gene: TRBD1; clone size: -; CDR3 length: 14; V gene: TRBV5-1; CDR3 protein: CASSSGTGWDEQYF; CDR3 DNA: TGCGCCAGCAGCTCCGGGACAGGGTGGGACGAGCAGTACTTC
J gene: TRBJ2-5; D gene: -; clone size: once; CDR3 length: 12; V gene: TRBV29-1; CDR3 protein: CSARMGQETQYF; CDR3 DNA: TGCAGCGCGAGGATGGGTCAAGAGACCCAGTACTTC
J gene: TRBJ2-3; D gene: TRBD1; clone size: -; CDR3 length: 15; V gene: TRBV5-1; CDR3 protein: CASSLVGQGADTQYF; CDR3 DNA: TGCGCCAGCAGCTTGGTTGGACAGGGCGCAGATACGCAGTATTTT
J gene: TRBJ2-6; D gene: -; clone size: -; CDR3 length: 17; V gene: TRBV5-4; CDR3 protein: CASSLSLGPSGANVLTF; CDR3 DNA: TGTGCCAGCTCCCTGAGCCTTGGACCCTCTGGGGCCAACGTCCTGACTTTC
J gene: TRBJ2-2; D gene: TRBD2; clone size: -; CDR3 length: 15; V gene: TRBV29-1; CDR3 protein: CSVGGLASNTGELFF; CDR3 DNA: TGCAGCGTTGGAGGACTAGCGTCGAACACCGGGGAGCTGTTTTTT
J gene: TRBJ2-7; D gene: -; clone size: once; CDR3 length: 13; V gene: TRBV7-9; CDR3 protein: CASSPPSGYEQYF; CDR3 DNA: TGTGCCAGCAGCCCCCCGTCGGGCTACGAGCAGTACTTC
J gene: TRBJ2-1; D gene: -; clone size: -; CDR3 length: 14; V gene: TRBV7-9; CDR3 protein: CASSSRDLTYEQFF; CDR3 DNA: TGTGCCAGCAGCTCCCGGGACTTAACTTATGAGCAGTTCTTC
J gene: TRBJ2-1; D gene: TRBD2; clone size: -; CDR3 length: 14; V gene: TRBV28; CDR3 protein: CASKTGGSYNEQFF; CDR3 DNA: TGTGCCAGCAAAACGGGGGGCTCCTACAATGAGCAGTTCTTC
J gene: TRBJ1-4; D gene: -; clone size: -; CDR3 length: 15; V gene: TRBV5-1; CDR3 protein: CASSPSGRADEKLFF; CDR3 DNA: TGCGCCAGCAGCCCGAGCGGACGGGCAGATGAAAAACTGTTTTTT
J gene: TRBJ2-5; D gene: TRBD2; clone size: -; CDR3 length: 14; V gene: TRBV25-1; CDR3 protein: CASSDGLAGETQYF; CDR3 DNA: TGTGCCAGCAGTGATGGACTAGCGGGAGAGACCCAGTACTTC
J gene: TRBJ2-6; D gene: -; clone size: -; CDR3 length: 15; V gene: TRBV6-6; CDR3 protein: CASSYEGYGANVLTF; CDR3 DNA: TGTGCCAGCAGTTACGAAGGGTACGGGGCCAACGTCCTGACTTTC
J gene: TRBJ2-3; D gene: -; clone size: -; CDR3 length: 14; V gene: TRBV7-9; CDR3 protein: CASSPMWGTDTQYF; CDR3 DNA: TGTGCCAGCAGCCCAATGTGGGGCACAGATACGCAGTATTTT
J gene: TRBJ2-7; D gene: TRBD2; clone size: -; CDR3 length: 16; V gene: TRBV14; CDR3 protein: CASSRSRLAGALEQYF; CDR3 DNA: TGTGCCAGCAGCCGCTCCCGACTAGCGGGAGCGTTAGAGCAGTACTTC
J gene: TRBJ1-2; D gene: -; clone size: once; CDR3 length: 13; V gene: TRBV11-3; CDR3 protein: CASSLSGLDGYTF; CDR3 DNA: TGTGCCAGCAGCCTGAGTGGACTTGACGGCTACACCTTC
J gene: TRBJ2-7; D gene: -; clone size: once; CDR3 length: 13; V gene: TRBV19; CDR3 protein: CASSIPSSYEQYF; CDR3 DNA: TGTGCCAGTAGTATTCCCTCCTCCTACGAGCAGTACTTC
J gene: TRBJ2-1; D gene: TRBD2; clone size: once; CDR3 length: 21; V gene: TRBV7-3; CDR3 protein: CASSERGGGLAGLTVRNEQFF; CDR3 DNA: TGTGCCAGCAGCGAAAGGGGCGGGGGACTAGCGGGATTAACAGTTCGGAATGAGCAGTTCTTC
J gene: TRBJ2-7; D gene: -; clone size: -; CDR3 length: 12; V gene: TRBV2; CDR3 protein: CASSWAGYEQYF; CDR3 DNA: TGTGCCAGCAGTTGGGCCGGGTACGAGCAGTACTTC
J gene: TRBJ2-5; D gene: -; clone size: -; CDR3 length: 16; V gene: TRBV4-3; CDR3 protein: CASSQDFATSQETQYF; CDR3 DNA: TGCGCCAGCAGCCAAGATTTCGCTACTTCCCAAGAGACCCAGTACTTC
J gene: TRBJ1-3; D gene: -; clone size: -; CDR3 length: 14; V gene: TRBV28; CDR3 protein: CASSLATGDTSPYF; CDR3 DNA: TGTGCCAGCAGTTTGGCGACAGGCGACACGTCCCCATATTTT
J gene: TRBJ2-5; D gene: TRBD2; clone size: -; CDR3 length: 14; V gene: TRBV7-3; CDR3 protein: CASSESGAEETQYF; CDR3 DNA: TGTGCCAGCAGCGAGAGCGGGGCCGAGGAGACCCAGTACTTC
J gene: TRBJ2-1; D gene: TRBD2; clone size: -; CDR3 length: 20; V gene: TRBV9; CDR3 protein: CASSLSSYPGLAGENNEQFF; CDR3 DNA: TGTGCCAGCAGCTTAAGTAGTTACCCCGGACTAGCGGGAGAAAACAATGAGCAGTTCTTC
J gene: TRBJ2-5; D gene: TRBD2; clone size: -; CDR3 length: 16; V gene: TRBV6-6; CDR3 protein: CASSYLASGRGETQYF; CDR3 DNA: TGTGCCAGCAGTTACTTGGCTAGCGGGAGGGGGGAGACCCAGTACTTC
J gene: TRBJ1-4; D gene: -; clone size: -; CDR3 length: 15; V gene: TRBV2; CDR3 protein: CASSDGGATNEKLFF; CDR3 DNA: TGTGCCAGCAGTGATGGAGGTGCAACTAATGAAAAACTGTTTTTT
J gene: TRBJ2-2; D gene: -; clone size: once; CDR3 length: 14; V gene: TRBV5-1; CDR3 protein: CASSLPLGPGELFF; CDR3 DNA: TGCGCCAGCAGCTTACCCCTAGGCCCCGGGGAGCTGTTTTTT
J gene: TRBJ2-1; D gene: TRBD1; clone size: -; CDR3 length: 15; V gene: TRBV5-1; CDR3 protein: CASSINRDRINEQFF; CDR3 DNA: TGCGCCAGCAGCATTAATAGGGACAGGATAAATGAGCAGTTCTTC
J gene: TRBJ1-3; D gene: -; clone size: -; CDR3 length: 17; V gene: TRBV28; CDR3 protein: CASRRTDSLRSGNTIYF; CDR3 DNA: TGTGCCAGCAGGAGGACTGACAGCCTCCGCTCTGGAAACACCATATATTTT
J gene: TRBJ2-1; D gene: TRBD1; clone size: -; CDR3 length: 14; V gene: TRBV5-1; CDR3 protein: CASSLGTGYNEQFF; CDR3 DNA: TGCGCCAGCAGCTTGGGGACAGGATACAATGAGCAGTTCTTC
J gene: TRBJ1-5; D gene: -; clone size: -; CDR3 length: 15; V gene: TRBV28; CDR3 protein: CASSLLTNSNQPQHF; CDR3 DNA: TGTGCCAGCAGTTTACTGACAAATAGCAATCAGCCCCAGCATTTT
J gene: TRBJ2-5; D gene: TRBD2; clone size: -; CDR3 length: 16; V gene: TRBV19; CDR3 protein: CASSIVAGRLRETQYF; CDR3 DNA: TGTGCCAGTAGTATAGTTGCCGGGAGGTTGCGAGAGACCCAGTACTTC
J gene: TRBJ1-5; D gene: -; clone size: once; CDR3 length: 15; V gene: TRBV7-9; CDR3 protein: CASSLGVASNQPQHF; CDR3 DNA: TGTGCCAGCAGCTTAGGTGTGGCGAGCAATCAGCCCCAGCATTTT
J gene: TRBJ2-1; D gene: TRBD2; clone size: once; CDR3 length: 16; V gene: TRBV28; CDR3 protein: CASRPQGLAGGNEQFF; CDR3 DNA: TGTGCCAGCAGACCCCAGGGACTAGCGGGAGGTAATGAGCAGTTCTTC
J gene: TRBJ2-7; D gene: -; clone size: -; CDR3 length: 12; V gene: TRBV28; CDR3 protein: CASTESAYEQYF; CDR3 DNA: TGTGCCAGCACGGAGTCCGCCTACGAGCAGTACTTC
J gene: TRBJ1-1; D gene: -; clone size: -; CDR3 length: 13; V gene: TRBV7-2; CDR3 protein: CASSLASGLKGFF; CDR3 DNA: TGTGCCAGCAGCTTGGCGTCGGGACTGAAAGGTTTCTTT
J gene: TRBJ1-1; D gene: TRBD1; clone size: -; CDR3 length: 16; V gene: TRBV28; CDR3 protein: CASRRGQGPASAEAFF; CDR3 DNA: TGTGCCAGCAGGAGAGGACAGGGGCCCGCGAGCGCTGAAGCTTTCTTT
J gene: TRBJ2-7; D gene: TRBD2; clone size: -; CDR3 length: 15; V gene: TRBV6-5; CDR3 protein: CASSYLTGGGSEQYF; CDR3 DNA: TGTGCCAGCAGTTACCTCACTGGGGGGGGAAGCGAGCAGTACTTC
J gene: TRBJ1-5; D gene: TRBD1; clone size: -; CDR3 length: 15; V gene: TRBV11-1; CDR3 protein: CASRETGGRNQPQHF; CDR3 DNA: TGTGCCAGCAGAGAGACAGGGGGAAGGAATCAGCCCCAGCATTTT
J gene: TRBJ1-5; D gene: -; clone size: once; CDR3 length: 14; V gene: TRBV28; CDR3 protein: CASSMWRSNQPQHF; CDR3 DNA: TGTGCCAGCAGTATGTGGCGTAGCAATCAGCCCCAGCATTTT
J gene: TRBJ2-1; D gene: -; clone size: -; CDR3 length: 14; V gene: TRBV7-3; CDR3 protein: CASSKASSYNEQFF; CDR3 DNA: TGTGCCAGCAGCAAGGCCAGCTCCTACAATGAGCAGTTCTTC